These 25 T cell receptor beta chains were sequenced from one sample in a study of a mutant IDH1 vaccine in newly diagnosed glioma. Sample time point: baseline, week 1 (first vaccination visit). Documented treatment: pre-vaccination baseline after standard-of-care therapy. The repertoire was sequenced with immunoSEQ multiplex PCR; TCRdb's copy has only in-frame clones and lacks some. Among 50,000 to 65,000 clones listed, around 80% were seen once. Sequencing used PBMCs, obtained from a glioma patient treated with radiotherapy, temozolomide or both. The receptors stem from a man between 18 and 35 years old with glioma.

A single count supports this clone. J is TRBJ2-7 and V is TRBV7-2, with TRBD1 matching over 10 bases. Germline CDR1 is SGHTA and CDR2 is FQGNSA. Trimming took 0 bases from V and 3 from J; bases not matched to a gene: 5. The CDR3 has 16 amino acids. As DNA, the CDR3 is TGTGCCAGCAGCTTAGCCGCGGGACAGGGGATCTACGAGCAGTACTTC. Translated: CASSLAAGQGIYEQYF.

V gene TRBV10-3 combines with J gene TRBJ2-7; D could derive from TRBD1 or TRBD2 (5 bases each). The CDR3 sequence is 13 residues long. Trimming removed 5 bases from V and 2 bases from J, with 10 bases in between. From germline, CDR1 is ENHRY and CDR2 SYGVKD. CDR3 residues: CAISTGTTYEQYF. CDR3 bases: TGTGCCATCAGTACCGGGACCACCTACGAGCAGTACTTC.

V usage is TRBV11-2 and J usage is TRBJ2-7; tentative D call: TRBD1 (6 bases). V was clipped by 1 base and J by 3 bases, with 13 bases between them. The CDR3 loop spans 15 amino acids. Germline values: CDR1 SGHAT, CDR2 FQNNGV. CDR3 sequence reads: CASSLVDRGNYEQYF. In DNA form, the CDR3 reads TGTGCCAGCAGCTTAGTAGATAGGGGGAACTACGAGCAGTACTTC.

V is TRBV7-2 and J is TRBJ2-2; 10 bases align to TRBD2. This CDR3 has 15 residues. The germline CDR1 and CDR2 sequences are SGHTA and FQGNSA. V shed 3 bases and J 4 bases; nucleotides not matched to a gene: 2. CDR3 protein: CASSFSGGTTGELFF. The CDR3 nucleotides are TGTGCCAGCAGCTTTAGCGGGGGGACCACCGGGGAGCTGTTTTTT.

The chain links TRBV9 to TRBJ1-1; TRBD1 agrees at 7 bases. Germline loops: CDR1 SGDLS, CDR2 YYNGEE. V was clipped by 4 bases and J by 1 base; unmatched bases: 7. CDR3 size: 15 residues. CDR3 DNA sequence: TGTGCCAGCAGCCCATCACAGGGGACGAACACTGAAGCTTTCTTT. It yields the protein CASSPSQGTNTEAFF.

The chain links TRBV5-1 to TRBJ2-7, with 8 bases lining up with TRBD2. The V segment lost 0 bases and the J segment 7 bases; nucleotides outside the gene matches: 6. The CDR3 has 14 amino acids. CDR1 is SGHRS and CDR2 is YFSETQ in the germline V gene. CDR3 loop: CASSLGGGPGEQYF. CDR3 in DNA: TGCGCCAGCAGCTTGGGCGGGGGGCCGGGGGAGCAGTACTTC.

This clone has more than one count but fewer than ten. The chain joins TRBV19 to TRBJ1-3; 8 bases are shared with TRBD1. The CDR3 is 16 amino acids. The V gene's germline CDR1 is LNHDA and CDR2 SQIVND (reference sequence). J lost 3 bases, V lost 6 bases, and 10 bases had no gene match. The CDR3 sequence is CASRHRDRSIGNTIYF. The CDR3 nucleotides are TGTGCCAGTAGGCACCGGGACAGGAGTATTGGAAACACCATATATTTT. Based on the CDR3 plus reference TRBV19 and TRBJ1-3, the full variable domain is DGGITQSPKYLFRKEGQNVTLSCEQNLNHDAMYWYRQDPGQGLRLIYYSQIVNDFQKGDIAEGYSVSREKKESFPLTVTSAQKNPTAFYLCASRHRDRSIGNTIYFGEGSWLTVV.

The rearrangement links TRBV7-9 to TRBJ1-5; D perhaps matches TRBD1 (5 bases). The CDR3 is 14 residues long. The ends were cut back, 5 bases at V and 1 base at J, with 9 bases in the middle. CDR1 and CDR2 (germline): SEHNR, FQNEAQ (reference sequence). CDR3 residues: CASSRQGSNQPQHF. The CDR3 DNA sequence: TGTGCCAGCAGCCGGCAGGGAAGCAATCAGCCCCAGCATTTT.

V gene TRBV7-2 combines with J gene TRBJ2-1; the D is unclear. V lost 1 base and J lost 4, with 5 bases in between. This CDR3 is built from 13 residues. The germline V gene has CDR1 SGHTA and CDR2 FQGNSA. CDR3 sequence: CASSLGRYNEQFF. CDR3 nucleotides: TGTGCCAGCAGCTTAGGGCGTTACAATGAGCAGTTCTTC. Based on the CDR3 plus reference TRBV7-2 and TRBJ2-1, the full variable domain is GAGVSQSPSNKVTEKGKDVELRCDPISGHTALYWYRQSLGQGLEFLIYFQGNSAPDKSGLPSDRFSAERTGGSVSTLTIQRTQQEDSAVYLCASSLGRYNEQFFGPGTRLTVL.

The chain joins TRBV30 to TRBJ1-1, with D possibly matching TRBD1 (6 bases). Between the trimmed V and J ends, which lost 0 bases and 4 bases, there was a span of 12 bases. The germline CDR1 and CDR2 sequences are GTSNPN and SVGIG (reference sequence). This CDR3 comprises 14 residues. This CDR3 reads CAWSVQGGVTEAFF. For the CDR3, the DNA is TGTGCCTGGAGTGTACAGGGAGGGGTCACTGAAGCTTTCTTT.

The CDR3 nucleotides read TGTGCCAGCAGCTCCTCTGGTGGCTCAAACATTCAGTACTTC. Translating gives CASSSSGGSNIQYF. This sequence joins TRBV13 and TRBJ2-4; D is undetermined. Germline V gene data show CDR1 as PRHDT and CDR2 as FYEKMQ (reference sequence). The CDR3 sequence is 14 residues long. The V end lost 4 bases, the J end lost 6 bases, and 13 bases lay between the germline ends.

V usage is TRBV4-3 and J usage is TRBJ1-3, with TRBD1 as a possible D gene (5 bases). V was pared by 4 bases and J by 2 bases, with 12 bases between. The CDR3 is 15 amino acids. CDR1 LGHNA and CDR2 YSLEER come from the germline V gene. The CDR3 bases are TGCGCCAGCAGCCGACTAGGGGATACTGGAAACACCATATATTTT. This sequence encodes CASSRLGDTGNTIYF.

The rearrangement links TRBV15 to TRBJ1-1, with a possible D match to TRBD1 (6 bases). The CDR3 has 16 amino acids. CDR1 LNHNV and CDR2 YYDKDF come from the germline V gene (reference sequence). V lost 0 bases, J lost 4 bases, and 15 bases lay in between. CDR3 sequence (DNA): TGTGCCACCAGCAGAGATCGGTCAGGGGACATCACTGAAGCTTTCTTT. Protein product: CATSRDRSGDITEAFF.

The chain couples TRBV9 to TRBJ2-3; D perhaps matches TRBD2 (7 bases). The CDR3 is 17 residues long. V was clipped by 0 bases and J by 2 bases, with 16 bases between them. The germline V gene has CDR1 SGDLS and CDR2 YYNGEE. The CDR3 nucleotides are TGTGCCAGCAGCGTAGGGGGGCGGGAGATGGACACAGATACGCAGTATTTT. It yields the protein CASSVGGREMDTDTQYF.

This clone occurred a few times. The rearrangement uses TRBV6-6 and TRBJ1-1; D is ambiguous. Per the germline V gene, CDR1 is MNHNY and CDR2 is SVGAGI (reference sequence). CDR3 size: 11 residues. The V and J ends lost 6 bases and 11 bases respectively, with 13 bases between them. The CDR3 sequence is CASSLRGRAFF. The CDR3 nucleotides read TGTGCCAGCAGCCTCCGTGGACGCGCTTTCTTT.

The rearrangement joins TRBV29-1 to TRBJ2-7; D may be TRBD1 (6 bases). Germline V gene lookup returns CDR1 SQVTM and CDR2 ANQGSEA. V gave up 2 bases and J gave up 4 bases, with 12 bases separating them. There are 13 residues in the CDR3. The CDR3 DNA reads TGCAGCGTTGAACCCCTGACAGGATACGAGCAGTACTTC. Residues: CSVEPLTGYEQYF.

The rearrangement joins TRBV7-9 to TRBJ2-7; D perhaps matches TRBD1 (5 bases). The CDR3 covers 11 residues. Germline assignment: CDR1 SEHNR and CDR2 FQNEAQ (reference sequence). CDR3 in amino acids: CATGHSYEQYF. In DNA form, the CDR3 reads TGTGCTACAGGCCATTCCTACGAGCAGTACTTC.

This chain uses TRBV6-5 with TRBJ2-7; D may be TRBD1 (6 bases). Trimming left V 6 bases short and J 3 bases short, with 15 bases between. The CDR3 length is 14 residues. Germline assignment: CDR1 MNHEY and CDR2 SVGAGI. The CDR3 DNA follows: TGTGCCAGCAGCGAGGGACAAAAGGTCTACGAGCAGTACTTC. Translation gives CASSEGQKVYEQYF.

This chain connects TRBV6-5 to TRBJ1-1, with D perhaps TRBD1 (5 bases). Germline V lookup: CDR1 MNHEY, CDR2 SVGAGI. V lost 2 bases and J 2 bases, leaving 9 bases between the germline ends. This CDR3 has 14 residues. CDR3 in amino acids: CASSYRTSNTEAFF. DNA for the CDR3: TGTGCCAGCAGTTACAGGACATCTAACACTGAAGCTTTCTTT.

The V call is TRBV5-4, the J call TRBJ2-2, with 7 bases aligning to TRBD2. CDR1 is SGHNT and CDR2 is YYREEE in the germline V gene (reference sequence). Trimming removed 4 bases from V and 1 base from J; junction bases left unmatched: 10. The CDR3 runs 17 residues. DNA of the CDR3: TGTGCCAGCAGCCCCTCGCGGGGAGGGAAGAACACCGGGGAGCTGTTTTTT. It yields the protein CASSPSRGGKNTGELFF.

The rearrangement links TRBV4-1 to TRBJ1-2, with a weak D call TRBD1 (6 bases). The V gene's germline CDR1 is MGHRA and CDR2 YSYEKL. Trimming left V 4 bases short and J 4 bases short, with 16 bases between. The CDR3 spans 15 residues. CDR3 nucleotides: TGCGCCAGCAGCCCCCGCGGGGGGGGCTTCTATGGCTACACCTTC. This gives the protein CASSPRGGGFYGYTF.

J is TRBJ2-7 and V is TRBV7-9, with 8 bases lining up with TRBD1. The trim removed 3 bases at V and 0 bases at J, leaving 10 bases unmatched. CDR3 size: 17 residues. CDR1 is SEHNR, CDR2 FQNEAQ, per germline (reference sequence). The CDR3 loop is CASSFDPGTGISYEQYF. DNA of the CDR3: TGTGCCAGCAGCTTCGATCCCGGGACAGGTATCTCCTACGAGCAGTACTTC.

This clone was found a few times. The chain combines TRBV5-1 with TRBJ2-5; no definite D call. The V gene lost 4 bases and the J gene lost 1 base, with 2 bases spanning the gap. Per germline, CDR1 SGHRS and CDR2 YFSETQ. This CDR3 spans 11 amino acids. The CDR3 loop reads CASSLQETQYF. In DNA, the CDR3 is TGCGCCAGCAGCCTCCAAGAGACCCAGTACTTC.

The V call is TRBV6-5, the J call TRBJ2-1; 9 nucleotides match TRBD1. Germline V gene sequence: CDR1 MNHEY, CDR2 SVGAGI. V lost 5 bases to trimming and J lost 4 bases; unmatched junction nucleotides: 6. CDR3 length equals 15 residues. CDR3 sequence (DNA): TGTGCCAGCAGTACGGACAGGGGCCCTTACAATGAGCAGTTCTTC. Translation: CASSTDRGPYNEQFF.

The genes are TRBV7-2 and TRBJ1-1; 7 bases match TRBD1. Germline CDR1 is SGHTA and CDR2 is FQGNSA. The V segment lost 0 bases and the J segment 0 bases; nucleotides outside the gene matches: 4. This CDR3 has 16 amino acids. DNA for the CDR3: TGTGCCAGCAGCTTAGCCCGGACAGGTGTGAACACTGAAGCTTTCTTT. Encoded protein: CASSLARTGVNTEAFF.